Sequencing of this TCR beta chain was carried out in a study of T cell responses to AZD1222 COVID-19 vaccine. Analyses pooled second doses at about 4 or about 12 weeks. Losses at the gene ends were 5 bases for V and 2 bases for J; bases not matched to a gene: 10. The CDR3 loop spans 18 amino acids. Per the germline V gene, CDR1 is MDHEN and CDR2 is SYDVKM. This clone has a count of ten or more. Its antigen remains unknown. Here immunoSEQ multiplex PCR was the method, and the copy in TCRdb shows in-frame clones only, minus some. Here the sample spans roughly 150,000 clones, less than 95% being singletons. General study findings and limits: Of spike-specific TCRs, nearly half reportedly target regions left unmutated in variants.

The V gene is TRBV28, the J gene TRBJ2-3; 13 bases align to TRBD2. This sample comprised peripheral blood, obtained 28 days after the second AZD1222 dose. The sequence was obtained from an adult who received the AZD1222 COVID-19 vaccine. The DNA of the CDR3 is TGTGCCAGCAGTGGGGGACTAGCGGGGTGGCCCTTCACAGATACGCAGTATTTT. Residues: CASSGGLAGWPFTDTQYF. Together with reference TRBV28 and TRBJ2-3, the CDR3 gives the full variable domain: DVKVTQSSRYLVKRTGEKVFLECVQDMDHENMFWYRQDPGLGLRLIYFSYDVKMKEKGDIPEGYSVSREKKERFSLILESASTNQTSMYLCASSGGLAGWPFTDTQYFGPGTRLTVL.